This TCR beta chain is drawn from a study of T-cell memory formation after mild COVID-19. MiXCR, run by TCRdb on the 5' RACE reads, gives a single entry per CDR3 protein. This sample has more than 120,000 distinct CDR3 sequences, with 15% to 20% found just once. CDR3 length equals 17 residues. Germline assignment: CDR1 MNHEY and CDR2 SMNVEV (reference sequence). The V segment lost 6 bases and the J segment 2 bases; nucleotides outside the gene matches: 11. Findings and limits, study-wide: Clones that got smaller from day 15 to 85 had even CD4/CD8, while clones growing later tipped toward CD4+.

For this clonotype: The target antigen is unknown.

The sample consisted of PBMCs or a T cell subset sorted from them (not recorded which). The sequence came from an adult woman who had mild COVID-19 (a few samples of this study predate the infection). Cell type and time point are not known. The chain recombines TRBV27 with TRBJ1-5, with 9 bases identical to TRBD1. The CDR3: CASRALTGGVGNQPQHF. The CDR3, as DNA: TGTGCCAGCAGGGCCCTGACAGGGGGAGTTGGCAATCAGCCCCAGCATTTT.